The next 14 T cell receptor beta chains were all read from a single sample in a study of cytomegalovirus exposure and HLA in healthy donors. The PCR was carried out with 60 Vbeta primers and 13 Jbeta primers. Produced via immunoSEQ multiplex PCR; TCRdb's table is partial and in-frame only. The data hold about 120,000 clones, with roughly 80% observed a single time. Source material: PBMCs. These receptors all come from a woman in her forties in good health and CMV-seropositive.

This chain links TRBV6-5 with TRBJ1-6; no clear D gene. Germline V gives CDR1 MNHEY, CDR2 SVGAGI. Trimming cost V 6 bases and J 0 bases, with 6 bases left between them. The CDR3 runs to 14 residues. The CDR3 coding sequence is TGTGCCAGCAGGATGAGCTCCTATAATTCACCCCTCCACTTT. Protein sequence: CASRMSSYNSPLHF.

This chain joins TRBV19 and TRBJ2-6; 8 bases match TRBD1. Germline V gene data show CDR1 as LNHDA and CDR2 as SQIVND (reference sequence). V shed 5 bases and J 2 bases; nucleotides not matched to a gene: 5. CDR3 length: 16 residues. In DNA form, the CDR3 reads TGTGCCAGTAGTTTCAGGGGGCGCACTGGGGCCAACGTCCTGACTTTC. It yields the protein CASSFRGRTGANVLTF.

The chain employs TRBV7-2 and TRBJ2-2; no clear D. The CDR3 consists of 13 residues. Germline V gene data show CDR1 as SGHTA and CDR2 as FQGNSA. V was clipped by 1 base and J by 4 bases, with 4 bases between them. Here the CDR3 DNA reads TGTGCCAGCAGCTTAGTCTCCACCGGGGAGCTGTTTTTT. Protein: CASSLVSTGELFF.

This chain uses TRBV4-3 with TRBJ1-1, with 7 positions matching TRBD1. Germline loops: CDR1 LGHNA, CDR2 YSLEER. This CDR3 contains 15 residues. With 4 bases clipped from V and 2 bases from J, the junction kept 7 bases outside the gene matches. CDR3 sequence: CASSRKTGSNTEAFF. The CDR3 DNA reads as TGCGCCAGCAGCCGGAAGACAGGGTCAAACACTGAAGCTTTCTTT.

The chain combines TRBV5-5 with TRBJ2-7; no clear D gene. V shed 3 bases and J shed 0 bases, with 10 bases lying between them. In germline, CDR1 is SGHKS, CDR2 YYEKEE (reference sequence). The CDR3 contains 14 residues. In nucleotides, the CDR3 is TGTGCCAGCAGCTCCTTCTCGAGCTCCTACGAGCAGTACTTC. This codes for CASSSFSSSYEQYF.

The chain recombines TRBV5-1 with TRBJ2-5; 7 bases map to TRBD1. TRBJ2-7 matches the DNA end more closely, so the J call is doubtful. The germline CDR1 and CDR2 sequences are SGHRS and YFSETQ. CDR3 size: 14 residues. CDR3 sequence (DNA): TGCGCCAGCAGCTTGGGGACAGGCCTCTACGAGCAGTACTTC. Amino acid sequence: CASSLGTGLYEQYF.

The rearrangement joins TRBV5-1 to TRBJ2-4, with 8 bases lining up with TRBD2. Per germline, CDR1 SGHRS and CDR2 YFSETQ. This CDR3 comprises 15 residues. V shed 1 base and J 8 bases; nucleotides not matched to a gene: 8. The CDR3 reads CASSLLSGAMDIQYF. CDR3 coding DNA: TGCGCCAGCAGCTTGCTTAGCGGGGCCATGGACATTCAGTACTTC.

A few counts support this clone. The chain links TRBV5-4 to TRBJ1-1; 7 nucleotides match TRBD1. The germline V gene encodes CDR1 SGHNT and CDR2 YYREEE (reference sequence). This CDR3 has 16 amino acids. V lost 3 bases to trimming and J lost 5 bases; unmatched junction nucleotides: 13. The CDR3 protein is CASSWGRQGRGTEAFF. In nucleotides, the CDR3 is TGTGCCAGCAGCTGGGGGAGACAGGGACGGGGAACTGAAGCTTTCTTT.

The chain combines TRBV19 with TRBJ2-7; 7 bases are a match to TRBD2. Per germline, CDR1 LNHDA and CDR2 SQIVND (reference sequence). This CDR3 has 13 amino acids. V lost 3 bases and J lost 5; bases outside the gene matches: 4. The CDR3 region has the DNA TGTGCCAGTAGTATCCGCGGGAGACACGAGCAGTACTTC. This translates into CASSIRGRHEQYF.

CDR3 nucleotides: TGTGCCTTCGGGTTTCGCGATCACACCATATATTTT. This codes for CAFGFRDHTIYF. The rearrangement joins TRBV7-9 to TRBJ1-3, with D hard to call. CDR1 SEHNR and CDR2 FQNEAQ come from the germline V gene (reference sequence). The V end was cut by 11 bases, the J end by 8 bases, with 16 bases between. The CDR3 has 12 residues.

The V gene is TRBV5-4, the J gene TRBJ2-1; D is perhaps TRBD1 (6 bases). CDR1 is SGHNT and CDR2 is YYREEE in the germline V gene (reference sequence). This CDR3 spans 14 amino acids. With 0 bases removed from V and 8 bases from J, the gap between germline ends came to 12 bases. The CDR3 is CASSLVSGDDEQFF. CDR3 DNA: TGTGCCAGCAGCTTGGTTTCAGGGGATGATGAGCAGTTCTTC.

This rearrangement joins TRBV5-1 to TRBJ1-3; TRBD1 might be the D (6 bases). The CDR3 covers 13 residues. V shed 6 bases and J shed 3 bases, with 10 bases lying between them. Germline values: CDR1 SGHRS, CDR2 YFSETQ. The CDR3 DNA reads as TGCGCCAGCAAGGAAGGGGGTGGAAACACCATATATTTT. Translated, it gives CASKEGGGNTIYF.

The chain uses TRBV10-3 and TRBJ2-3, with 12 bases fitting TRBD2. This CDR3 is built from 14 residues. V shed 7 bases, J shed 5 bases, and the junction held 4 bases outside the gene matches. Germline V gene lookup returns CDR1 ENHRY and CDR2 SYGVKD. The CDR3 reads CAITPGLAGDTQYF. The CDR3 region has the DNA TGTGCCATCACCCCGGGACTAGCGGGAGATACGCAGTATTTT.

V is TRBV6-5 and J is TRBJ2-7; the match to TRBD2 covers 11 bases. V lost 6 bases to trimming and J lost 2 bases; unmatched junction nucleotides: 6. Germline lookup yields CDR1 MNHEY and CDR2 SVGAGI. The CDR3 spans 15 residues. CDR3 region: CASRTGTSGPYEQYF. The CDR3 region has the DNA TGTGCCAGCAGAACCGGGACTAGCGGACCCTACGAGCAGTACTTC.